The 32 T cell receptor beta chains below come from one sample, sequenced in a study of PD-1 blockade in classical Hodgkin lymphoma. Following autologous stem cell transplantation, relapse occurred in every patient, and exposure to brentuximab vedotin varied. Here immunoSEQ multiplex PCR was the method, and the copy in TCRdb shows in-frame clones only, minus some. The sample holds some 60,000 clones, more than 75% seen once. This specimen consisted of peripheral blood mononuclear cells (PBMCs), obtained at baseline. All receptors come from a human donor with classical Hodgkin lymphoma.

This chain uses TRBV11-2 with TRBJ2-7; TRBD2 might be the D (5 bases). The CDR3 extends over 12 amino acids. With 0 bases removed from V and 7 bases from J, the gap between germline ends came to 7 bases. The germline V gene encodes CDR1 SGHAT and CDR2 FQNNGV. As DNA, the CDR3 is TGTGCCAGCAGCTTAGATTCGGGGGAGCAGTACTTC. Its protein product is CASSLDSGEQYF.

The rearrangement links TRBV9 to TRBJ2-3; the D gene is possibly TRBD2 (5 bases). Trimming removed 2 bases at V and 4 bases at J, with 17 bases between. The germline V gene has CDR1 SGDLS and CDR2 YYNGEE. The CDR3 runs to 16 residues. As DNA, the CDR3 is TGTGCCAGCAGCGTGGCACCTAGCCCCAGCCCAGATACGCAGTATTTT. As protein: CASSVAPSPSPDTQYF.

A few counts support this clone. The V and J genes are TRBV10-3 and TRBJ1-1, with 11 bases matching TRBD1. Germline loops: CDR1 ENHRY, CDR2 SYGVKD. The CDR3 loop spans 15 amino acids. With V trimmed by 6 bases and J by 5 bases, 8 bases remained unmatched. CDR3 DNA sequence: TGTGCCATCAGCCGAGGACAGGGGGCGGAGACTGAAGCTTTCTTT. Translated: CAISRGQGAETEAFF.

The chain couples TRBV5-1 to TRBJ1-1; D not certain. The V gene lost 3 bases and the J gene lost 1 base, with 10 bases spanning the gap. Per the germline V gene, CDR1 is SGHRS and CDR2 is YFSETQ. This CDR3 contains 14 residues. The CDR3 reads CASSSLPRNTEAFF. CDR3 nucleotide sequence: TGCGCCAGCAGCTCCCTCCCGAGGAACACTGAAGCTTTCTTT.

The chain recombines TRBV7-2 with TRBJ2-7; D tentatively reads TRBD1 or TRBD2 (5 bases each). Looked up from germline, CDR1 is SGHTA and CDR2 is FQGNSA. This CDR3 spans 13 amino acids. Deletions cut 5 bases from V and 2 bases from J, with 10 bases between. The CDR3 DNA follows: TGTGCCAGCAGCCAGGGACGGACCTACGAGCAGTACTTC. This encodes CASSQGRTYEQYF.

The chain joins TRBV9 to TRBJ2-3, with D hard to call. This CDR3 comprises 16 residues. Trimming shortened V by 3 bases and J by 0 bases, and 14 bases separated the two germline ends. Per the germline V gene, CDR1 is SGDLS and CDR2 is YYNGEE. The CDR3 spells CASSAYVLSSTDTQYF. In DNA, the CDR3 is TGTGCCAGCAGCGCATATGTACTCTCTAGCACAGATACGCAGTATTTT.

The rearrangement joins TRBV5-4 to TRBJ2-2; no firm D call. From germline, CDR1 is SGHNT and CDR2 YYREEE (reference sequence). V lost 5 bases and J lost 5, with 7 bases in between. The CDR3 totals 12 residues. For the CDR3, the DNA is TGTGCCAGCAGGCTCCCGACCGGGGAGCTGTTTTTT. Translating it yields CASRLPTGELFF.

The chain uses TRBV6-1 and TRBJ1-2; no firm D call. Germline CDR1 is MNHNS and CDR2 is SASEGT. Between the trimmed V and J ends, which lost 2 bases and 4 bases, there was a span of 20 bases. The CDR3 loop spans 17 amino acids. CDR3 bases: TGTGCCAGCAGTGAATTAAATTGGGTGGTCGGACCCTATGGCTACACCTTC. It translates to CASSELNWVVGPYGYTF.

The J gene is TRBJ2-3, the V gene TRBV4-1; D not certain. V lost 0 bases and J lost 0, with 13 bases in between. CDR1 is MGHRA, CDR2 YSYEKL, per germline. The CDR3 length is 17 residues. The CDR3 DNA reads as TGCGCCAGCAGCCAAGAGGCATCATCATCTAGCACAGATACGCAGTATTTT. This gives the protein CASSQEASSSSTDTQYF.

The rearrangement links TRBV5-4 to TRBJ2-1, with 7 positions matching TRBD2. There are 17 residues in the CDR3. The V and J ends lost 0 bases and 2 bases, in that order; junction bases with no gene match: 8. Germline V gene data show CDR1 as SGHNT and CDR2 as YYREEE (reference sequence). CDR3 DNA: TGTGCCAGCAGCTTGGCCCGTGGTCTAGCGGCCTACAATGAGCAGTTCTTC. Residues: CASSLARGLAAYNEQFF.

The chain carries TRBV5-1 and TRBJ2-2, with D perhaps matching TRBD2 (7 bases). The germline V gene has CDR1 SGHRS and CDR2 YFSETQ. Trimming stripped 4 bases from V and 3 bases from J, with 16 bases between. The CDR3 runs 16 residues. The CDR3 bases are TGCGCCAGCAGCCTCGGCGGGGGCCGGGACACCGGGGAGCTGTTTTTT. Translation gives CASSLGGGRDTGELFF.

A few counts support this clone. This rearrangement joins TRBV2 to TRBJ1-6, with unresolved D. Germline V gene data show CDR1 as SNHLY and CDR2 as FYNNEI. The CDR3 sequence is 14 residues long. The ends were cut back, 0 bases at V and 6 bases at J, with 6 bases in the middle. CDR3 DNA sequence: TGTGCCAGCAGTGAAGCTGGAAGTAATTCACCCCTCCACTTT. Protein sequence: CASSEAGSNSPLHF. Variable domain in full (rest from reference TRBV2 and TRBJ1-6): EPEVTQTPSHQVTQMGQEVILRCVPISNHLYFYWYRQILGQKVEFLVSFYNNEISEKSEIFDDQFSVERPDGSNFTLKIRSTKLEDSAMYFCASSEAGSNSPLHFGNGTRLTVT.

This rearrangement joins TRBV4-2 to TRBJ2-3; D uncertain. V was clipped by 0 bases and J by 6 bases, with 4 bases between them. This CDR3 comprises 12 residues. Germline CDR1 and CDR2: LGHNA and YNFKEQ. CDR3 sequence reads: CASSQDSDTQYF. The CDR3 DNA sequence: TGTGCCAGCAGCCAAGATTCGGATACGCAGTATTTT.

This clone occurred once. The genes are TRBV6-6 and TRBJ1-1; 9 bases are shared with TRBD1. After removal of 10 bases from V and 4 bases from J, the junction contained 7 bases not matched to a gene. The CDR3 runs 13 residues. Germline V lookup: CDR1 MNHNY, CDR2 SVGAGI (reference sequence). CDR3 sequence reads: CATYRGPGTEAFF. The CDR3 nucleotides read TGTGCCACTTACAGGGGGCCCGGCACTGAAGCTTTCTTT.

The chain links TRBV4-1 to TRBJ2-2; no definite D call. The V and J ends lost 8 bases and 1 base respectively, with 11 bases between them. The length of the CDR3 is 14 residues. Per the germline V gene, CDR1 is MGHRA and CDR2 is YSYEKL. CDR3 nucleotide sequence: TGCGCCAGCGGACCAAGCTGGAACACCGGGGAGCTGTTTTTT. This sequence encodes CASGPSWNTGELFF.

The CDR3 bases are TGTGCCAGTAGTATCCGGGAGGGGGCCATGTTTGGCAATCAGCCCCAGCATTTT. Its translation is CASSIREGAMFGNQPQHF. V usage is TRBV19 and J usage is TRBJ1-5; 7 nucleotides agree with TRBD1. CDR3 length equals 18 residues. Germline trimming cut 3 bases from V and 2 bases from J; bases unmatched to any gene: 13. From germline, CDR1 is LNHDA and CDR2 SQIVND (reference sequence).

The CDR3 here is CASSGGLYEQYF. Here the CDR3 DNA reads TGTGCCAGCAGCGGGGGACTGTACGAGCAGTACTTC. This rearrangement joins TRBV21-1 to TRBJ2-7; no DNA check was done on the table's D call, TRBD2. TRBV21-1 corresponds to a pseudogene. The CDR3 is 12 amino acids.

This clone was counted a single time. The chain links TRBV28 to TRBJ2-7; D unresolved. Germline V gene data show CDR1 as MDHEN and CDR2 as SYDVKM. The V end was cut by 6 bases, the J end by 5 bases, with 14 bases between. This CDR3 spans 13 amino acids. CDR3 coding DNA: TGTGCCAGCAGCCAACGTCTTATAAACGAGCAGTACTTC. It encodes CASSQRLINEQYF.

The chain employs TRBV28 and TRBJ2-6; no clear D. The CDR3 runs to 14 residues. Germline CDR1 is MDHEN and CDR2 is SYDVKM. V lost 5 bases to trimming and J lost 7 bases, with 12 bases between them. CDR3 nucleotide sequence: TGTGCCAGCAGTCCCATCACGGCCGCCAACGTCCTGACTTTC. It encodes CASSPITAANVLTF.

The DNA of the CDR3 is TGTGCCTGGAGTGCATCCCAGAACCAGCCCCAGCATTTT. Translation: CAWSASQNQPQHF. The chain combines TRBV30 with TRBJ1-5, with no clear D. Per the germline V gene, CDR1 is GTSNPN and CDR2 is SVGIG (reference sequence). V was trimmed by 1 base and J by 7 bases, leaving 11 bases between them. This CDR3 has 13 amino acids.

The V and J genes are TRBV5-6 and TRBJ2-1, with D perhaps matching TRBD1 (6 bases). This CDR3 has 13 amino acids. Trimming took off 2 bases at V and 12 bases at J, with 15 bases between the two ends. The germline V gene encodes CDR1 SGHDT and CDR2 YYEEEE. CDR3 sequence: CASSFYPGQAQFF. Here the CDR3 DNA reads TGTGCCAGCAGCTTTTACCCGGGACAAGCGCAGTTCTTC. Looking up the rest from reference TRBV5-6 and TRBJ2-1 gives the full variable domain: DAGVTQSPTHLIKTRGQQVTLRCSPKSGHDTVSWYQQALGQGPQFIFQYYEEEERQRGNFPDRFSGHQFPNYSSELNVNALLLGDSALYLCASSFYPGQAQFFGPGTRLTVL.

This clone was found once. The V call is TRBV6-1, the J call TRBJ2-5; D might be TRBD1 (6 bases). Germline-derived CDR1 and CDR2 are MNHNS and SASEGT. This CDR3 spans 13 amino acids. The CDR3 region has the DNA TGTGCAAACGGACAGATCGAGGGAGAGACCCAGTACTTC. It encodes CANGQIEGETQYF.

This chain links TRBV11-2 with TRBJ2-1, with D possibly matching TRBD2 (6 bases). Trimming pared 4 bases from V and 6 bases from J, leaving 13 bases between. Germline CDR1 and CDR2: SGHAT and FQNNGV. This CDR3 region has 14 residues. The CDR3 DNA reads TGTGCCAGCAGCTCCCCGGAGGGCGGCAATGAGCAGTTCTTC. Translated: CASSSPEGGNEQFF. Filled out from reference TRBV11-2 and TRBJ2-1, the complete variable domain reads EAGVAQSPRYKIIEKRQSVAFWCNPISGHATLYWYQQILGQGPKLLIQFQNNGVVDDSQLPKDRFSAERLKGVDSTLKIQPAKLEDSAVYLCASSSPEGGNEQFFGPGTRLTVL.

This sequence joins TRBV18 and TRBJ2-7; TRBD2 matches 7 bases. Germline V gene sequence: CDR1 KGHSH, CDR2 LQKENI. After removal of 3 bases from V and 5 bases from J, the junction contained 7 bases not matched to a gene. The CDR3 length is 14 residues. The CDR3 protein is CASSPVGTSDEQYF. CDR3 bases: TGTGCCAGCTCACCCGTTGGCACTAGCGACGAGCAGTACTTC.

This clone occurred once. The chain joins TRBV10-3 to TRBJ2-7; D is unresolved. The CDR3 extends over 14 amino acids. V was cut by 8 bases and J by 2 bases, with 16 bases left in between. CDR1 is ENHRY and CDR2 is SYGVKD in the germline V gene. Written as DNA, the CDR3 is TGTGCCATCTCTGAGACCGGAAGGGCCTACGAGCAGTACTTC. It yields the protein CAISETGRAYEQYF.

This clone was detected only a few times. This chain links TRBV4-1 with TRBJ1-2; TRBD1 might be the D (5 bases). CDR3 length: 15 amino acids. Between the trimmed V and J ends, which lost 4 bases and 4 bases, there was a span of 16 bases. Germline CDR1 is MGHRA and CDR2 is YSYEKL. This chain's CDR3 is CASSPERGDFYGYTF. The CDR3 DNA is TGCGCCAGCAGCCCTGAACGGGGGGATTTCTATGGCTACACCTTC.

V usage is TRBV7-9 and J usage is TRBJ1-4; 9 bases map to TRBD1. CDR3 size: 15 residues. J lost 8 bases, V lost 5 bases, and 9 bases had no gene match. Germline CDR1 is SEHNR and CDR2 is FQNEAQ (reference sequence). CDR3 protein: CASSPRDREGEKLFF. CDR3 sequence (DNA): TGTGCCAGCAGCCCAAGGGACAGGGAGGGAGAAAAACTGTTTTTT.

The chain combines TRBV10-1 with TRBJ2-2, with D possibly matching TRBD2 (5 bases). The CDR3 runs to 12 residues. V was clipped by 4 bases and J by 7 bases, with 7 bases between them. Germline V gene data show CDR1 as WNHNN and CDR2 as SYGVQD (reference sequence). The CDR3 region is CASSATSGELFF. The CDR3, as DNA: TGCGCCAGCAGTGCAACTAGCGGGGAGCTGTTTTTT.

This sequence joins TRBV28 and TRBJ2-4; 8 nucleotides match TRBD2. The CDR3 contains 15 residues. Trimming took 5 bases from V and 1 from J; bases not matched to a gene: 4. The germline V gene encodes CDR1 MDHEN and CDR2 SYDVKM. CDR3 nucleotides: TGTGCCAGCAGTACGGGACTAGGGGCCAAAAACATTCAGTACTTC. Its protein product is CASSTGLGAKNIQYF. The full variable domain, its missing parts supplied by reference TRBV28 and TRBJ2-4, is DVKVTQSSRYLVKRTGEKVFLECVQDMDHENMFWYRQDPGLGLRLIYFSYDVKMKEKGDIPEGYSVSREKKERFSLILESASTNQTSMYLCASSTGLGAKNIQYFGAGTRLSVL.

The V and J genes are TRBV5-5 and TRBJ1-1; a weak D match, TRBD1 (5 bases). Germline V gives CDR1 SGHKS, CDR2 YYEKEE (reference sequence). CDR3 length: 14 amino acids. Trimming left V 3 bases short and J 1 base short, with 10 bases between. This CDR3 is CASSYDSTNTEAFF. The CDR3 nucleotides are TGTGCCAGCAGCTATGACAGTACGAACACTGAAGCTTTCTTT.

The V call is TRBV19, the J call TRBJ1-2; weak D call: TRBD1 (6 bases). CDR3 length equals 14 residues. Trimming cost V 3 bases and J 8 bases, with 16 bases left between them. CDR1 LNHDA and CDR2 SQIVND come from the germline V gene (reference sequence). DNA for the CDR3: TGTGCCAGTAGTATTGGAACAGGGTTAGGAGGCTACACCTTC. As protein: CASSIGTGLGGYTF.

The chain combines TRBV27 with TRBJ2-5; D remains unclear. The CDR3 totals 14 residues. Between the trimmed V and J ends, which lost 2 bases and 5 bases, there was a span of 12 bases. In germline, CDR1 is MNHEY, CDR2 SMNVEV (reference sequence). The CDR3 region is CASSLNVLGETQYF. As DNA, the CDR3 is TGTGCCAGCAGTTTAAACGTGTTAGGGGAGACCCAGTACTTC.